Each of the 4 T cell receptor beta chains below was sequenced from the same sample in a study of T cells in Graves' hyperthyroidism and ophthalmopathy. Amplification yielded TCR beta CDR3 regions, with RNA transcripts as the source. The HTBI set primed first-round TCR CDR3 RT-PCR. TCRdb redid the calling of the multiplex PCR reads with MiXCR, one entry per CDR3 protein. This table has fewer than 900,000 distinct CDR3 sequences, over 15% appearing once. Sequencing was carried out using blood. These receptors were collected from a man between 18 and 35 years old with Graves' hyperthyroidism.

Many counts were recorded for this clonotype. The V call is TRBV27, the J call TRBJ2-7; D could derive from TRBD1 or TRBD2 (7 bases each). V lost 7 bases to trimming and J lost 6 bases, with 16 bases between them. CDR1 is MNHEY and CDR2 is SMNVEV in the germline V gene (reference sequence). CDR3 length equals 13 residues. The CDR3 DNA reads as TGTGCCAGCACCCCCCAGGGGGGGCCCGAGCAGTACTTC. Protein: CASTPQGGPEQYF.

In this sample, this clonotype turned up a few times. The CDR3 sequence: CASWVSLAGGPGGTQYF. The CDR3 region has the DNA TGTGCCAGCTGGGTTTCGCTAGCGGGAGGGCCAGGAGGCACGCAGTATTTT. The chain is built from TRBV6-2 or TRBV6-3 and TRBJ2-3; 12 bases line up with TRBD2. The CDR3 sequence is 17 residues long. CDR1 MNHEY and CDR2 SVGEGT come from the germline V gene. J was trimmed by 9 bases and V by 8 bases; bases with no gene match: 18.

This chain uses TRBV5-6 with TRBJ1-2; TRBD1 aligns across 8 bases. Looked up from germline, CDR1 is SGHDT and CDR2 is YYEEEE. This CDR3 region has 16 residues. After removal of 4 bases from V and 3 bases from J, the junction contained 11 bases not matched to a gene. The CDR3: CASSPPGQGFDYGYTF. The CDR3 nucleotides are TGTGCCAGCAGCCCGCCCGGACAGGGATTTGACTATGGCTACACCTTC.

The chain uses TRBV5-4 and TRBJ2-3; D gene ambiguous. This CDR3 is 12 amino acids long. Germline loops: CDR1 SGHNT, CDR2 YYREEE (reference sequence). V lost 2 bases and J lost 6, with 7 bases in between. The CDR3 nucleotides read TGTGCCAGCAGCTTAAGTTGGGATACGCAGTATTTT. Translated, it gives CASSLSWDTQYF. The variable domain in full, with the rest retrieved from reference TRBV5-4 and TRBJ2-3, is ETGVTQSPTHLIKTRGQQVTLRCSSQSGHNTVSWYQQALGQGPQFIFQYYREEENGRGNFPPRFSGLQFPNYSSELNVNALELDDSALYLCASSLSWDTQYFGPGTRLTVL.